This T cell receptor (beta chain) is drawn from a study of cytomegalovirus exposure and HLA in healthy donors. Study-wide background: Around 80 million unique TCRs from HLA-typed donors were held in an early data release.

This clone was found once. Its cognate antigen is unknown. The PCR employed 60 Vbeta primers together with 13 Jbeta primers. The method was immunoSEQ multiplex PCR; TCRdb's version includes in-frame clones alone and lacks a portion of them. Of some 200,000 clones detected, over 60% appear once; the ten largest clones hold roughly a sixth. Study conclusions and caveats: An apparent linkage of common viral pathogens to several of the most significant clusters emerged in a later analysis. Presence/absence analyses supposed approximately even sequencing depth among donors. Being productive about 90% or about 30% of the time was typical of most TCR beta V segments in an earlier analysis.

Specimen: PBMCs. The TCR was taken from a man in his forties in good health and CMV-seronegative.

The CDR3 loop is CSVELGQGLSGQQFF. The CDR3 nucleotides are TGCAGCGTTGAATTAGGACAGGGTCTATCTGGGCAGCAGTTCTTC. The chain joins TRBV29-1 to TRBJ2-1; 8 nucleotides line up with TRBD1. Unmatched junction bases numbered 14, after V lost 2 bases and J lost 11 bases. Germline assignment: CDR1 SQVTM and CDR2 ANQGSEA. The CDR3 sequence is 15 residues long.